A selection of T cell receptor beta chains follows, all from one sample in a study of T cell responses to AZD1222 COVID-19 vaccine. The method was immunoSEQ multiplex PCR; TCRdb's version includes in-frame clones alone and lacks a portion of them. In the table there are approximately 98,000 clones, about 86% of which are singletons. Sequencing used peripheral blood, obtained on day 0 of AZD1222 vaccination. The receptor source for this set is an adult in good health. The CDR3 runs from the conserved cysteine through the conserved F or W. Each record gives: J gene, D gene, V gene, clone size, CDR3 protein, CDR3 DNA. The D gene is left open where the match is weak. Clone size, where shown, is once, few, many, or a class for clones that have expanded.

j_call: TRBJ2-3; d_call: .; v_call: TRBV10-3; clone_size: .; cdr3_aa: CAISHDRNRNTQYF; cdr3_nt: TGTGCCATCAGTCATGACAGGAATAGAAATACGCAGTATTTT
j_call: TRBJ1-1; d_call: .; v_call: TRBV7-2; clone_size: few; cdr3_aa: CASNLGGGNTEAFF; cdr3_nt: TGTGCCAGCAACCTAGGGGGGGGGAACACTGAAGCTTTCTTT
j_call: TRBJ1-3; d_call: .; v_call: TRBV6-5; clone_size: .; cdr3_aa: CASNLRYSGNTIYF; cdr3_nt: TGTGCCAGCAATCTACGGTACTCTGGAAACACCATATATTTT
j_call: TRBJ1-6; d_call: .; v_call: TRBV2; clone_size: .; cdr3_aa: CASNRVPYNSPLHF; cdr3_nt: TGTGCCAGCAACCGGGTCCCCTATAATTCACCCCTCCACTTT
j_call: TRBJ1-4; d_call: .; v_call: TRBV5-1; clone_size: .; cdr3_aa: CASSLDGSDEKLFF; cdr3_nt: TGCGCCAGCAGCTTGGACGGGTCCGATGAAAAACTGTTTTTT
j_call: TRBJ1-1; d_call: .; v_call: TRBV2; clone_size: .; cdr3_aa: CASSGGNTEAFF; cdr3_nt: TGTGCCAGCAGTGGAGGGAACACTGAAGCTTTCTTT
j_call: TRBJ1-2; d_call: .; v_call: TRBV28; clone_size: once; cdr3_aa: CASSLSGQGEGYTF; cdr3_nt: TGTGCCAGCAGTCTTTCAGGCCAGGGTGAGGGCTACACCTTC
j_call: TRBJ2-3; d_call: .; v_call: TRBV12-5; clone_size: .; cdr3_aa: CASGPTWDTQYF; cdr3_nt: TGTGCTAGTGGCCCTACCTGGGATACGCAGTATTTT
j_call: TRBJ1-5; d_call: TRBD1; v_call: TRBV4-1; clone_size: .; cdr3_aa: CASSPLQGISNQPQHF; cdr3_nt: TGCGCCAGCAGCCCGTTACAGGGGATAAGCAATCAGCCCCAGCATTTT
j_call: TRBJ1-6; d_call: TRBD1; v_call: TRBV7-3; clone_size: few; cdr3_aa: CAKTIIRDRGRSPLHF; cdr3_nt: TGTGCCAAGACGATTATCAGGGACAGGGGTCGTTCACCCCTCCACTTT
j_call: TRBJ1-2; d_call: TRBD1; v_call: TRBV19; clone_size: .; cdr3_aa: CASSIYWDRNNYGYTF; cdr3_nt: TGTGCCAGTAGTATATATTGGGACAGGAACAACTATGGCTACACCTTC
j_call: TRBJ1-5; d_call: .; v_call: TRBV5-4; clone_size: once; cdr3_aa: CASSSPLHGDNQPQHF; cdr3_nt: TGTGCCAGCAGCTCCCCGCTACACGGAGACAATCAGCCCCAGCATTTT
j_call: TRBJ2-7; d_call: TRBD1; v_call: TRBV7-6; clone_size: .; cdr3_aa: CASSPDGRTGSYEQYF; cdr3_nt: TGTGCCAGCAGTCCCGACGGAAGGACAGGGTCCTACGAGCAGTACTTC
j_call: TRBJ2-7; d_call: .; v_call: TRBV3-1/TRBV3-2; clone_size: .; cdr3_aa: CASSQDAGYHEQYF; cdr3_nt: TGTGCCAGCAGCCAAGATGCGGGGTACCACGAGCAGTACTTC
j_call: TRBJ1-5; d_call: .; v_call: TRBV28; clone_size: .; cdr3_aa: CASSPAGLGNQPQHF; cdr3_nt: TGTGCCAGCAGTCCCGCAGGGTTGGGCAATCAGCCCCAGCATTTT
j_call: TRBJ1-3; d_call: .; v_call: TRBV14; clone_size: few; cdr3_aa: CASSQDLSSGNTIYF; cdr3_nt: TGTGCCAGCAGCCAAGATCTTTCCTCTGGAAACACCATATATTTT
j_call: TRBJ2-6; d_call: .; v_call: TRBV27; clone_size: .; cdr3_aa: CASSLALTGSGANVLTF; cdr3_nt: TGTGCCAGCAGTTTGGCCCTAACAGGTTCTGGGGCCAACGTCCTGACTTTC
j_call: TRBJ1-4; d_call: .; v_call: TRBV7-3; clone_size: .; cdr3_aa: CASSPGRARNPKLFF; cdr3_nt: TGTGCCAGCAGCCCGGGACGGGCAAGAAACCCAAAACTGTTTTTT
j_call: TRBJ1-6; d_call: TRBD1; v_call: TRBV9; clone_size: .; cdr3_aa: CASSPGQGKNSPLHF; cdr3_nt: TGTGCCAGCAGCCCAGGACAGGGGAAGAATTCACCCCTCCACTTT
j_call: TRBJ2-2; d_call: .; v_call: TRBV5-6; clone_size: .; cdr3_aa: CASSSVQLDTGELFF; cdr3_nt: TGTGCCAGCAGCTCGGTACAGTTGGACACCGGGGAGCTGTTTTTT
j_call: TRBJ2-1; d_call: TRBD1; v_call: TRBV5-1; clone_size: .; cdr3_aa: CASSSQPGQGAYNEQFF; cdr3_nt: TGCGCCAGCAGCTCCCAACCCGGACAGGGAGCCTACAATGAGCAGTTCTTC
j_call: TRBJ2-7; d_call: TRBD2; v_call: TRBV11-2; clone_size: .; cdr3_aa: CASSLVGAGGYEQYF; cdr3_nt: TGTGCCAGCAGCTTAGTTGGGGCGGGGGGCTACGAGCAGTACTTC
j_call: TRBJ2-3; d_call: .; v_call: TRBV5-1; clone_size: .; cdr3_aa: CASSFGTSTDTQYF; cdr3_nt: TGCGCCAGCAGCTTTGGTACTAGCACAGATACGCAGTATTTT
j_call: TRBJ2-1; d_call: .; v_call: TRBV28; clone_size: few; cdr3_aa: CASSLAGTRAYNEQFF; cdr3_nt: TGTGCCAGCAGTCTTGCCGGGACCCGGGCCTACAATGAGCAGTTCTTC
j_call: TRBJ2-7; d_call: TRBD1; v_call: TRBV20-1; clone_size: .; cdr3_aa: CSASLPTGNPYEQYF; cdr3_nt: TGCAGTGCTAGTCTACCGACAGGGAATCCCTACGAGCAGTACTTC
j_call: TRBJ2-7; d_call: TRBD2; v_call: TRBV11-2; clone_size: .; cdr3_aa: CASSPGLTYEQYF; cdr3_nt: TGTGCCAGCAGCCCGGGACTAACCTACGAGCAGTACTTC
j_call: TRBJ1-1; d_call: .; v_call: TRBV7-3; clone_size: .; cdr3_aa: CASSLIPLGGMNTEAFF; cdr3_nt: TGTGCCAGCAGCTTAATCCCCCTGGGGGGAATGAACACTGAAGCTTTCTTT
j_call: TRBJ1-2; d_call: .; v_call: TRBV2; clone_size: .; cdr3_aa: CASSERLYYGYTF; cdr3_nt: TGTGCCAGCAGTGAAAGGCTTTACTATGGCTACACCTTC
j_call: TRBJ1-4; d_call: .; v_call: TRBV18; clone_size: .; cdr3_aa: CASSLQGFTNEKLFF; cdr3_nt: TGTGCCAGCTCACTCCAGGGGTTCACTAATGAAAAACTGTTTTTT
j_call: TRBJ1-5; d_call: TRBD1; v_call: TRBV7-9; clone_size: .; cdr3_aa: CASSLATGFSGEPQHF; cdr3_nt: TGTGCCAGCAGCTTAGCGACAGGGTTTTCCGGGGAGCCCCAGCATTTT
j_call: TRBJ2-6; d_call: .; v_call: TRBV7-7; clone_size: .; cdr3_aa: CASSLQASSGANVLTF; cdr3_nt: TGTGCCAGCAGCTTACAAGCCAGCTCTGGGGCCAACGTCCTGACTTTC
j_call: TRBJ1-2; d_call: .; v_call: TRBV2; clone_size: .; cdr3_aa: CASSDPGLNYGYTF; cdr3_nt: TGTGCCAGCAGTGACCCCGGCCTTAACTATGGCTACACCTTC
j_call: TRBJ1-6; d_call: TRBD1; v_call: TRBV5-4; clone_size: once; cdr3_aa: CASSIGQAEPLHF; cdr3_nt: TGTGCCAGCAGCATAGGACAGGCGGAGCCCCTCCACTTT
j_call: TRBJ2-7; d_call: .; v_call: TRBV6-5; clone_size: .; cdr3_aa: CASSYSQGSNEQYF; cdr3_nt: TGTGCCAGCAGTTACAGCCAGGGGAGTAACGAGCAGTACTTC
j_call: TRBJ2-1; d_call: TRBD2; v_call: TRBV6-5; clone_size: .; cdr3_aa: CASSYQTSPSYNEQFF; cdr3_nt: TGTGCCAGCAGTTACCAGACTAGCCCCTCCTACAATGAGCAGTTCTTC
j_call: TRBJ1-5; d_call: TRBD1; v_call: TRBV6-5; clone_size: .; cdr3_aa: CASRGQGSNQPQHF; cdr3_nt: TGTGCCAGCAGGGGACAGGGTAGCAATCAGCCCCAGCATTTT
j_call: TRBJ2-2; d_call: .; v_call: TRBV30; clone_size: .; cdr3_aa: CAWSVQAADTGELFF; cdr3_nt: TGTGCCTGGAGTGTACAGGCAGCAGATACCGGGGAGCTGTTTTTT